This TCR beta chain comes out of a study of molecular identifiers for immune sequencing clone quantification. TCRdb redid the calling of the PCR reads with MiXCR, one entry per CDR3 protein. Seen here are about 640,000 distinct CDR3 sequences, about 20% observed once, and the top ten hold roughly 0.85%. CDR1 and CDR2 from the germline V gene are DFQATT and SNEGSKA (reference sequence). Trimming at V came to 2 bases and at J to 4 bases, leaving 6 bases not matched to a gene. This CDR3 spans 15 amino acids. The sequencing sample was made of naive CD8+ T cells from blood, with Jurkat cell RNA spiked in. Subset defined: FACS-sorted CD8+CD4-CCR7+CD45RA+ naive T cells. The genes are TRBV20-1 and TRBJ2-1; 9 bases map to TRBD2. The TCR comes from a human donor in good health. Some libraries in this study had Jurkat cell RNA spiked in. CDR3 loop: CSARKLAGTYNEQFF. The DNA of the CDR3 is TGCAGTGCTAGAAAACTAGCGGGCACATACAATGAGCAGTTCTTC.